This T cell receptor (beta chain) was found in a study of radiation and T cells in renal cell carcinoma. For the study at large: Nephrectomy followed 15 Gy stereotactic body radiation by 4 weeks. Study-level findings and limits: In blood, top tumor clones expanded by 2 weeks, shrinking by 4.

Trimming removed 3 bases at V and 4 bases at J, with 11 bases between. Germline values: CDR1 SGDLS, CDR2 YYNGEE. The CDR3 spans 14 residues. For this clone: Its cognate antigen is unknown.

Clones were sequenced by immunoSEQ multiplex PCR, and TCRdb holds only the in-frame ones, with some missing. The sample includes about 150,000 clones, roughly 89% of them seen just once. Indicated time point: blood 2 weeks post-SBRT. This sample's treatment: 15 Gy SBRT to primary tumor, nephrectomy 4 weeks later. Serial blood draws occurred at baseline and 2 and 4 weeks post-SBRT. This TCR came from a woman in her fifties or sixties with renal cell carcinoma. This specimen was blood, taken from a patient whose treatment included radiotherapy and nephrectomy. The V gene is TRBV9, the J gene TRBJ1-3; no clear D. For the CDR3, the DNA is TGTGCCAGCAGCGAACAGAAAGGGGGAAACACCATATATTTT. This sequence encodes CASSEQKGGNTIYF.